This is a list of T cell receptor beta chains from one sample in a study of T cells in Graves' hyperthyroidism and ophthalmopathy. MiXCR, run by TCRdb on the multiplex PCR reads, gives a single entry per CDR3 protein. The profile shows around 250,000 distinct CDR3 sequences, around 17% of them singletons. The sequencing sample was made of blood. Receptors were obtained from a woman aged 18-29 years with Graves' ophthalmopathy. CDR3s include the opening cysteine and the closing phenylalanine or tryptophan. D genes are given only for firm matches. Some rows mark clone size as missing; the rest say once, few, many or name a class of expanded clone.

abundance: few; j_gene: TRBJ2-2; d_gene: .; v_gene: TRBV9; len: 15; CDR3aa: CASSVQGMNTGELFF; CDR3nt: TGTGCCAGCAGCGTGCAGGGGATGAACACCGGGGAGCTGTTTTTT
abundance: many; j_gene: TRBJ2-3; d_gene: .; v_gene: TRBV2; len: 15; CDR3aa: CASSERGPPVDTQYF; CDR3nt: TGTGCCAGCAGTGAGAGGGGCCCGCCCGTGGATACGCAGTATTTT
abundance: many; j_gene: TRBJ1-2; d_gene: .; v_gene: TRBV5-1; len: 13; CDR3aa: CASSLAGNYGYTF; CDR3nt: TGTGCCAGCAGTTTGGCGGGAAACTATGGCTACACCTTC
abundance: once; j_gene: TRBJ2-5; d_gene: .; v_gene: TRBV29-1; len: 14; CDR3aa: CSVERGAGLKTQYF; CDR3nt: TGCAGCGTTGAAAGGGGGGCCGGTTTGAAGACCCAGTACTTC
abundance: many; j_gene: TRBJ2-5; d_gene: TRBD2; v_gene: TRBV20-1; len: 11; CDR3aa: CTAGVSETQYF; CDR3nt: TGCACAGCGGGAGTGTCGGAGACCCAGTACTTC
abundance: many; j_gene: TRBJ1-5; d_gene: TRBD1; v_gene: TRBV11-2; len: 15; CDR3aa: CASSPTTGGGQPQHF; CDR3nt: TGTGCCAGCAGCCCAACGACAGGGGGCGGTCAGCCCCAGCATTTT
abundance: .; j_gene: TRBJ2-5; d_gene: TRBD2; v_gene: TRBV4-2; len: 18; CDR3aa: CASSPRPAGVGGRETQYF; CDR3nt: TGTGCCAGCAGCCCCCGTCCAGCGGGAGTTGGGGGAAGAGAGACCCAGTACTTC
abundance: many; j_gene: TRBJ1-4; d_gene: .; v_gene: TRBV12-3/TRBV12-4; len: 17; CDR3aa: CASSFTTDSATNEKLFF; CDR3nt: TGTGCCAGCAGTTTTACGACCGATTCTGCAACTAATGAAAAACTGTTTTTT
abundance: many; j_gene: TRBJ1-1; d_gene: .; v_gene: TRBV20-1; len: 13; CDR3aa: CSARDPATPRAFF; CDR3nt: TGCAGTGCTAGAGATCCCGCCACCCCACGCGCTTTCTTT
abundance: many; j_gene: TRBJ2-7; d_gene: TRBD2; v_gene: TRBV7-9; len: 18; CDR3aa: CASSSPEGLAGGRYEQYF; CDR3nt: TGTGCCAGCAGCTCCCCCGAGGGACTAGCGGGGGGCCGGTACGAGCAGTACTTC
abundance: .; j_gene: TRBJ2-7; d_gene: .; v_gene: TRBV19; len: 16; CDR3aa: CASSISYSQGTYEQYF; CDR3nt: TGTGCCAGTAGTATATCCTACAGTCAGGGAACCTACGAGCAGTACTTC
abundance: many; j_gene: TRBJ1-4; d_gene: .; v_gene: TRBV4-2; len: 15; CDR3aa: CASSQQRATNEKLFF; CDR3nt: TGTGCCAGCAGCCAGCAGCGAGCAACTAATGAAAAACTGTTTTTT
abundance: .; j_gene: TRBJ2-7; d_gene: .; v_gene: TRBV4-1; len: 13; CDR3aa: CASSQDDSHEQYF; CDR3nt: TGCGCCAGCAGCCAAGATGACTCCCACGAGCAGTACTTC
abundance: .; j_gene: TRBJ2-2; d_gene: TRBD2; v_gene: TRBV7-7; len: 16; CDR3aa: CASGLELAGRTGELFF; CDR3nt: TGTGCTAGCGGCTTAGAACTAGCGGGACGGACCGGGGAGCTGTTTTTT
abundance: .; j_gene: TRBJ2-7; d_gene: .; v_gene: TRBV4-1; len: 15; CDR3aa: CASSQELGSGDEQYF; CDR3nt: TGCGCCAGCAGCCAAGAGTTGGGGTCAGGAGACGAGCAGTACTTC
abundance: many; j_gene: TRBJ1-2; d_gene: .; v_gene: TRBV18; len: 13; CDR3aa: CASSPSDTIGYTF; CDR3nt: TGTGCCAGCTCACCTTCAGACACGATTGGCTACACCTTC
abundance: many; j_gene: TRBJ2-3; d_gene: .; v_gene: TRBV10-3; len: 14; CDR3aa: CAISETSRTDTQYF; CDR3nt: TGTGCCATCAGTGAGACTAGCCGCACAGATACGCAGTATTTT